This TCR beta chain was captured in a study of blood T cell repertoires in COVID-19. Study in general: PBMCs, B-cell-depleted T cells, or T cells were the source of the cDNA or gDNA that made up the material.

Measured with immunoSEQ multiplex PCR; TCRdb has only the in-frame clones, and not every one. The sample includes 200,000 to 300,000 clones, around 90% of them seen just once. Trimming cost V 4 bases and J 5 bases; bases outside gene matches: 5. CDR3 size: 16 residues. The germline V gene has CDR1 MNHNY and CDR2 SVGAGI (reference sequence). Material for sequencing was peripheral blood. V gene TRBV6-6 combines with J gene TRBJ2-3, with 14 positions matching TRBD2. The sequence was collected from a man aged 55 to 70 who had recovered from COVID-19. The CDR3 loop is CASSSKTSGGEDTQYF. The DNA of the CDR3 is TGTGCCAGCAGTTCGAAGACTAGCGGGGGGGAAGATACGCAGTATTTT.